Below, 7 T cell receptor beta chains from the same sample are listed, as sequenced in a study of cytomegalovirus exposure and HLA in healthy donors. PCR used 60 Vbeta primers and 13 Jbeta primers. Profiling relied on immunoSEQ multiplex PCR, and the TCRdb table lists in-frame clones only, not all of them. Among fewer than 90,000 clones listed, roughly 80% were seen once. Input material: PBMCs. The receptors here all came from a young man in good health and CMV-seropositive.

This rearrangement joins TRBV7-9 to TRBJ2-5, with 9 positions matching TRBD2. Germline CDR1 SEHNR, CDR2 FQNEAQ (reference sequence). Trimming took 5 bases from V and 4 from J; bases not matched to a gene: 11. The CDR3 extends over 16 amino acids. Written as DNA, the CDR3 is TGTGCCAGCAGCCCGGGCGGGGGGGAGTATGGAGAGACCCAGTACTTC. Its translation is CASSPGGGEYGETQYF.

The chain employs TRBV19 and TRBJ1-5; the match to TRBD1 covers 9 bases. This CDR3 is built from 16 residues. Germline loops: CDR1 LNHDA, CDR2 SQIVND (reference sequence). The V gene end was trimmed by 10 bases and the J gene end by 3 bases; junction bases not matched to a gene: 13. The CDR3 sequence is CAILGQGGGPNQPQHF. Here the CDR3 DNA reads TGTGCCATTCTGGGACAGGGAGGGGGACCCAATCAGCCCCAGCATTTT.

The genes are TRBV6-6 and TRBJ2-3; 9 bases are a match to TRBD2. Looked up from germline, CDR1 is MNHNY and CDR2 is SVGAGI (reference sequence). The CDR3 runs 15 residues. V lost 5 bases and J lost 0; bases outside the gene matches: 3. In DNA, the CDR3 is TGTGCCAGCAGTAGAACTAGCGGGAGCACAGATACGCAGTATTTT. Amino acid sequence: CASSRTSGSTDTQYF.

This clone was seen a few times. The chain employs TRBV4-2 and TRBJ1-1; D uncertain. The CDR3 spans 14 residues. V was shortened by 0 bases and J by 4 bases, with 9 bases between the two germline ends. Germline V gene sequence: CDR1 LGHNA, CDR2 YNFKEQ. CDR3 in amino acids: CASSQDQVSTEAFF. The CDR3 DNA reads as TGTGCCAGCAGCCAAGATCAGGTTAGCACTGAAGCTTTCTTT.

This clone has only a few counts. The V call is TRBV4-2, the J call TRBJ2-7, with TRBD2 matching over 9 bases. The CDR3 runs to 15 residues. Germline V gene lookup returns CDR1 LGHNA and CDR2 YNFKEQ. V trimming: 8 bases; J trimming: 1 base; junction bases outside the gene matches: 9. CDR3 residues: CASGMGLAGSYEQYF. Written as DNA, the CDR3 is TGTGCCAGCGGGATGGGACTAGCCGGGTCCTACGAGCAGTACTTC.

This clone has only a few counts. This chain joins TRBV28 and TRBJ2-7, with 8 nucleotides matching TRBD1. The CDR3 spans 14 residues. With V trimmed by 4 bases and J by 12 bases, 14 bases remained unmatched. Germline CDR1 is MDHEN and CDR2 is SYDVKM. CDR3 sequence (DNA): TGTGCCAGCAGTTCCACAGGGGGAGATGGGTTAGGGTACTTC. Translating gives CASSSTGGDGLGYF. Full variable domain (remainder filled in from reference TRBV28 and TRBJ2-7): DVKVTQSSRYLVKRTGEKVFLECVQDMDHENMFWYRQDPGLGLRLIYFSYDVKMKEKGDIPEGYSVSREKKERFSLILESASTNQTSMYLCASSSTGGDGLGYFGPGTRLTVT.

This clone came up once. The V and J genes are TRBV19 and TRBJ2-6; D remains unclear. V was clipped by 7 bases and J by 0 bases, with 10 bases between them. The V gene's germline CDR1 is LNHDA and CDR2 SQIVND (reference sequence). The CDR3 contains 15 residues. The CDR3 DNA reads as TGTGCCAGTACCCCATACAGCTCTGGGGCCAACGTCCTGACTTTC. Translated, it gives CASTPYSSGANVLTF.